This passage covers 9 T cell receptor beta chains from one sample sequenced in a study of T cell repertoires in cytomegalovirus infection. In TCRdb, the reads were re-called with MiXCR into one record per CDR3 protein. This sample has hundreds of thousands of distinct CDR3 sequences, with 20% to 25% found just once. Sequenced material: CD8+ T cells from PBMCs. These receptors all stem from a human donor in good health (CMV status not recorded). Some clones in this sample may be carry-over from other donors' samples.

The rearrangement joins TRBV28 to TRBJ2-7; 12 nucleotides line up with TRBD2. This CDR3 is 14 amino acids long. Germline CDR1 MDHEN, CDR2 SYDVKM. The trim removed 4 bases at V and 6 bases at J, leaving 4 bases unmatched. This CDR3 reads CASSSALAGGEQYV. The DNA of the CDR3 is TGTGCCAGCAGTTCAGCACTAGCGGGGGGCGAGCAGTACGTC.

In its sample, this clonotype was seen a few times. The V gene is TRBV19, the J gene TRBJ1-1; D not certain. The length of the CDR3 is 15 residues. V lost 0 bases to trimming and J lost 1 base, with 9 bases between them. In germline, CDR1 is LNHDA, CDR2 SQIVND (reference sequence). CDR3 sequence reads: CASSIDPLGNTEAFF. The CDR3 region has the DNA TGTGCCAGTAGTATAGATCCCCTGGGGAACACTGAAGCTTTCTTT.

Only a few counts were recorded for this clonotype. J is TRBJ1-1 and V is TRBV12-3 or TRBV12-4; TRBD1 might be the D (6 bases). The CDR3 length is 15 residues. V lost 2 bases and J lost 3, with 13 bases in between. The CDR3 nucleotides read TGTGCCAGCAGTTTATCCCGACAGGACCACACTGAAGCTTTCTTT. Residues: CASSLSRQDHTEAFF.

This clonotype was found many times. The CDR3 bases are TGTGCCAGCAGTTTAAGTATCCTACGGGACAGGGTCGCTAACTATGGCTACACCTTC. Amino acids: CASSLSILRDRVANYGYTF. This rearrangement joins TRBV28 to TRBJ1-2; 9 bases fit TRBD1. The CDR3 length is 19 residues. The V segment lost 2 bases and the J segment 0 bases; nucleotides outside the gene matches: 13. The germline V gene has CDR1 MDHEN and CDR2 SYDVKM.

This clonotype was seen repeatedly, ten times or more. V and J are TRBV19 and TRBJ2-1; perhaps TRBD1 as D (5 bases). This CDR3 is 17 amino acids long. V was cut by 4 bases and J by 0 bases, with 16 bases left in between. In germline, CDR1 is LNHDA, CDR2 SQIVND (reference sequence). The CDR3 DNA follows: TGTGCCAGTAGTAGTACTGGGGCGTACAGCTCCTACAATGAGCAGTTCTTC. It encodes CASSSTGAYSSYNEQFF.

The sample holds many counts of this clonotype. The chain has TRBV7-2 and TRBJ2-1; unclear D gene. CDR3 length: 14 amino acids. In germline, CDR1 is SGHTA, CDR2 FQGNSA. Trimming cost V 0 bases and J 6 bases, with 9 bases left between them. CDR3 bases: TGTGCCAGCAGCTTAGCGCGAGCTTCCAATGAGCAGTTCTTC. Its translation: CASSLARASNEQFF.

This chain links TRBV27 with TRBJ1-5; D is perhaps TRBD1 (6 bases). The V end lost 5 bases, the J end lost 0 bases, and 14 bases lay between the germline ends. The CDR3 loop spans 16 amino acids. In germline, CDR1 is MNHEY, CDR2 SMNVEV (reference sequence). The CDR3 sequence is CASSPLTGNSNQPQHF. The CDR3 nucleotides are TGTGCCAGCAGTCCGTTGACAGGAAATAGCAATCAGCCCCAGCATTTT.

This chain uses TRBV9 with TRBJ1-2; D ambiguous. V shed 9 bases and J shed 4 bases, with 13 bases lying between them. CDR1 is SGDLS and CDR2 is YYNGEE in the germline V gene. CDR3 size: 12 residues. The CDR3 sequence: CANSPVVYGYTF. CDR3 in DNA: TGTGCCAACAGTCCCGTGGTCTATGGCTACACCTTC. The whole variable domain, remainder taken from reference TRBV9 and TRBJ1-2, is DSGVTQTPKHLITATGQRVTLRCSPRSGDLSVYWYQQSLDQGLQFLIQYYNGEERAKGNILERFSAQQFPDLHSELNLSSLELGDSALYFCANSPVVYGYTFGSGTRLTVV.

The rearrangement uses TRBV29-1 and TRBJ1-2; D ambiguous. V lost 5 bases, J lost 8 bases, and 15 bases lay in between. CDR3 length: 12 amino acids. CDR1 is SQVTM, CDR2 ANQGSEA, per germline. In DNA, the CDR3 is TGCAGCGTTACCACAGCCTTGGGGGGCTACACCTTC. Amino acid sequence: CSVTTALGGYTF.